These 28 T cell receptor beta chains came from one sample sequenced in a study of blood T cell repertoires in COVID-19. Produced via immunoSEQ multiplex PCR; TCRdb's table is partial and in-frame only. This table has more than 200,000 clones, about nine tenths appearing once. The sample comprised peripheral blood. These receptors came from a woman between 50 and 59 years old with acute or convalescent COVID-19.

There are a few counts of this clone. The J gene is TRBJ1-2, the V gene TRBV7-8, with D unclear. The length of the CDR3 is 14 residues. V lost 1 base, J lost 4 bases, and 10 bases lay in between. The germline V gene encodes CDR1 SGHVS and CDR2 FQNEAQ. DNA for the CDR3: TGTGCCAGCAGCTTAGTTATGTCGGGCTATGGCTACACCTTC. Encoded protein: CASSLVMSGYGYTF.

The chain uses TRBV6-6 and TRBJ1-1; D gene unclear. CDR3 length equals 16 residues. Germline assignment: CDR1 MNHNY and CDR2 SVGAGI (reference sequence). Between the trimmed V and J ends, which lost 2 bases and 3 bases, there was a span of 16 bases. The chain's CDR3 is CASSYPPGGSYTEAFF. The CDR3 DNA sequence: TGTGCCAGCAGTTACCCGCCAGGCGGGAGTTACACTGAAGCTTTCTTT.

The CDR3 bases are TGCGCCAGCAGCACCGGACTAGTAAACGCAGATACGCAGTATTTT. Encoded protein: CASSTGLVNADTQYF. V usage is TRBV5-1 and J usage is TRBJ2-3, with TRBD2 identical over 7 bases. Per germline, CDR1 SGHRS and CDR2 YFSETQ. After removal of 4 bases from V and 4 bases from J, the junction contained 9 bases not matched to a gene. CDR3 length equals 15 residues. Full variable domain (missing parts from reference TRBV5-1 and TRBJ2-3): KAGVTQTPRYLIKTRGQQVTLSCSPISGHRSVSWYQQTPGQGLQFLFEYFSETQRNKGNFPGRFSGRQFSNSRSEMNVSTLELGDSALYLCASSTGLVNADTQYFGPGTRLTVL.

Here the CDR3 reads CASSPSGGNTGELFF. In DNA, the CDR3 is TGTGCCAGCAGCCCCAGCGGGGGGAACACCGGGGAGCTGTTTTTT. V and J are TRBV7-3 and TRBJ2-2, with 8 bases fitting TRBD2. Germline V CDR1 and CDR2: SGHTA, FQGTGA. Trimming at V came to 5 bases and at J to 1 base, leaving 3 bases not matched to a gene. The CDR3 extends over 15 amino acids.

This chain connects TRBV14 to TRBJ2-1; possible D gene TRBD2, 5 bases. V was trimmed by 5 bases and J by 9 bases, leaving 14 bases between them. CDR1 is SGHDN and CDR2 is FVKESK in the germline V gene. The CDR3 extends over 13 amino acids. CDR3: CASSTRGYGEQFF. CDR3 nucleotide sequence: TGTGCCAGCAGCACCCGGGGTTATGGTGAGCAGTTCTTC.

The chain has TRBV30 and TRBJ2-1, with 13 positions matching TRBD2. There are 15 residues in the CDR3. Germline assignment: CDR1 GTSNPN and CDR2 SVGIG (reference sequence). Trimming removed 4 bases from V and 7 bases from J; junction bases left unmatched: 7. CDR3 coding DNA: TGTGCCTGGAATATAGGGACTAGCGGGGTAAATGAGCAGTTCTTC. Translated, it gives CAWNIGTSGVNEQFF.

The genes are TRBV30 and TRBJ2-7, with TRBD1 as a possible D gene (6 bases). CDR3 length: 12 residues. Trimming removed 3 bases at V and 4 bases at J, with 10 bases between. Germline V gives CDR1 GTSNPN, CDR2 SVGIG (reference sequence). The CDR3 nucleotides are TGTGCCTGGAGCGAACAGGGTTACGAGCAGTACTTC. Amino acids: CAWSEQGYEQYF.

This sequence joins TRBV5-1 and TRBJ2-7; 13 bases line up with TRBD2. Germline CDR1 reads SGHRS; CDR2 reads YFSETQ. The CDR3 runs to 15 residues. Unmatched junction bases numbered 7, after V lost 3 bases and J lost 7 bases. The CDR3 bases are TGCGCCAGCAGCTGGGGGACTAGCGGGGCCCAGGAGCAGTACTTC. Residues: CASSWGTSGAQEQYF.

The chain uses TRBV19 and TRBJ2-7; D is perhaps TRBD1 (6 bases). This CDR3 spans 14 amino acids. Germline V lookup: CDR1 LNHDA, CDR2 SQIVND (reference sequence). With 1 base removed from V and 2 bases from J, the gap between germline ends came to 9 bases. The CDR3 is CASSIGKGAYEQYF. The CDR3 DNA sequence: TGTGCCAGTAGTATAGGGAAGGGGGCCTACGAGCAGTACTTC.

J is TRBJ2-7 and V is TRBV24-1; a possible D gene is TRBD1 (6 bases). The CDR3 length is 15 residues. CDR1 is KGHDR, CDR2 SFDVKD, per germline. V shed 4 bases and J shed 1 base, with 13 bases lying between them. This CDR3 is CATSDSGTLSYEQYF. The DNA for the CDR3 is TGTGCCACCAGTGACTCCGGGACACTATCCTACGAGCAGTACTTC.

V and J are TRBV24-1 and TRBJ1-1; 9 bases line up with TRBD1. CDR1 KGHDR and CDR2 SFDVKD come from the germline V gene. Germline trimming cut 7 bases from V and 1 base from J; bases unmatched to any gene: 0. CDR3 size: 13 residues. The DNA for the CDR3 is TGTGCCACCAGGGGACAGGGGAACACTGAAGCTTTCTTT. Protein sequence: CATRGQGNTEAFF.

V gene TRBV9 combines with J gene TRBJ1-6; the D is unclear. The CDR3 length is 14 residues. Germline V gene data show CDR1 as SGDLS and CDR2 as YYNGEE. Trimming shortened V by 0 bases and J by 7 bases, and 8 bases separated the two germline ends. In DNA form, the CDR3 reads TGTGCCAGCAGCGTAGGCGGGGAAAATTCACCCCTCCACTTT. Its protein is CASSVGGENSPLHF.

This clone showed up just once. The gene calls are TRBV7-9 and TRBJ2-1; 9 bases are a match to TRBD1. The germline V gene has CDR1 SEHNR and CDR2 FQNEAQ (reference sequence). The CDR3 totals 13 residues. V dropped 9 bases and J dropped 5; count of bases not matched to a gene: 5. The CDR3 DNA reads TGTGCCAGTGGGACAGGGACCCACAATGAGCAGTTCTTC. Translating gives CASGTGTHNEQFF. The whole variable domain, filled in from reference TRBV7-9 and TRBJ2-1, reads DTGVSQNPRHKITKRGQNVTFRCDPISEHNRLYWYRQTLGQGPEFLTYFQNEAQLEKSRLLSDRFSAERPKGSFSTLEIQRTEQGDSAMYLCASGTGTHNEQFFGPGTRLTVL.

The chain is built from TRBV6-6 and TRBJ2-7, with D possibly being TRBD1 (6 bases). From germline, CDR1 is MNHNY and CDR2 SVGAGI (reference sequence). The CDR3 consists of 13 residues. Trimming cost V 6 bases and J 6 bases, with 15 bases left between them. The CDR3 sequence is CASRSQGYGEQYF. In nucleotides, the CDR3 is TGTGCCAGCAGATCACAGGGTTATGGCGAGCAGTACTTC.

The chain couples TRBV18 to TRBJ1-2; 7 nucleotides match TRBD1. The CDR3 is made up of 15 amino acids. Germline V gene sequence: CDR1 KGHSH, CDR2 LQKENI. The ends lost 3 bases at V and 4 bases at J; junction bases unmatched: 8. This CDR3 is CASSPGDTGAYGYTF. In nucleotides, the CDR3 is TGTGCCAGCTCACCGGGAGACACAGGGGCCTATGGCTACACCTTC.

The gene calls are TRBV5-1 and TRBJ2-2, with D hard to call. Between the trimmed V and J ends, which lost 4 bases and 2 bases, there was a span of 6 bases. The CDR3 extends over 13 amino acids. Per germline, CDR1 SGHRS and CDR2 YFSETQ. CDR3 nucleotide sequence: TGCGCCAGCAGCAACAGTAACACCGGGGAGCTGTTTTTT. Translating it yields CASSNSNTGELFF.

The chain is built from TRBV19 and TRBJ2-1, with TRBD2 matching 12 bases. This CDR3 comprises 15 residues. Germline CDR1 LNHDA, CDR2 SQIVND (reference sequence). V shed 4 bases and J 4 bases; nucleotides not matched to a gene: 2. In DNA form, the CDR3 reads TGTGCCAGTAGTAGGACTAGCGGGGAATACAATGAGCAGTTCTTC. Translated, it gives CASSRTSGEYNEQFF.

The chain joins TRBV9 to TRBJ1-2; D unclear. CDR1 is SGDLS, CDR2 YYNGEE, per germline. There are 14 residues in the CDR3. V lost 4 bases to trimming and J lost 1 base, with 11 bases between them. CDR3 DNA: TGTGCCAGCAGCTTATTGGCCAGTAACTATGGCTACACCTTC. Translating gives CASSLLASNYGYTF.

The genes are TRBV19 and TRBJ2-3; TRBD2 agrees at 9 bases. This CDR3 comprises 15 residues. CDR1 is LNHDA, CDR2 SQIVND, per germline (reference sequence). With 3 bases clipped from V and 4 bases from J, the junction kept 5 bases outside the gene matches. The CDR3 sequence is CASSIAGGGPDTQYF. The CDR3 DNA follows: TGTGCCAGTAGTATCGCGGGGGGGGGACCAGATACGCAGTATTTT.

The rearrangement links TRBV24-1 to TRBJ2-1, with D unresolved. The CDR3 is 14 residues long. Germline-derived CDR1 and CDR2 are KGHDR and SFDVKD. V was trimmed by 2 bases and J by 6 bases, leaving 10 bases between them. The CDR3 here is CATSDSPVSNEQFF. CDR3 nucleotide sequence: TGTGCCACCAGTGATTCCCCGGTTTCCAATGAGCAGTTCTTC.

This rearrangement joins TRBV11-2 to TRBJ1-1, with 7 bases lining up with TRBD1. The germline CDR1 and CDR2 sequences are SGHAT and FQNNGV. Losses at the gene ends were 10 bases for V and 0 bases for J; bases not matched to a gene: 11. This CDR3 is built from 15 residues. Here the CDR3 DNA reads TGTGCCACCGGGCAGGGGGATCCGATGAACACTGAAGCTTTCTTT. As protein: CATGQGDPMNTEAFF. Drawing the rest from reference TRBV11-2 and TRBJ1-1, the complete variable domain is EAGVAQSPRYKIIEKRQSVAFWCNPISGHATLYWYQQILGQGPKLLIQFQNNGVVDDSQLPKDRFSAERLKGVDSTLKIQPAKLEDSAVYLCATGQGDPMNTEAFFGQGTRLTVV.

The chain is built from TRBV6-1 and TRBJ1-1; a possible D gene is TRBD1 (5 bases). The CDR3 totals 14 residues. Germline V gene lookup returns CDR1 MNHNS and CDR2 SASEGT. The germline V and J ends were trimmed by 3 bases and 7 bases, with 15 bases remaining between them. The CDR3 nucleotides read TGTGCCAGCAGTGAGGTGGGGCCTGGTGGTGAAGCTTTCTTT. Its protein product is CASSEVGPGGEAFF.

The chain links TRBV7-3 to TRBJ2-1, with D unclear. Germline V gives CDR1 SGHTA, CDR2 FQGTGA. This CDR3 comprises 13 residues. V lost 0 bases and J 10 bases, leaving 10 bases between the germline ends. The CDR3 loop is CASSLTRSQEQFF. The CDR3 DNA is TGTGCCAGCAGCTTAACGCGGTCTCAGGAGCAGTTCTTC.

This clone showed up just a few times. The chain links TRBV6-6 to TRBJ2-2; D not certain. From germline, CDR1 is MNHNY and CDR2 SVGAGI (reference sequence). Trimming removed 0 bases at V and 8 bases at J, with 7 bases between. The length of the CDR3 is 13 residues. CDR3 DNA: TGTGCCAGCAGTTACTCGGCCTCTGGGGAGCTGTTTTTT. It codes for CASSYSASGELFF.

The chain uses TRBV5-4 and TRBJ2-7, with 11 bases that match TRBD2. Germline trimming cut 1 base from V and 2 bases from J; bases unmatched to any gene: 8. Germline V gene data show CDR1 as SGHNT and CDR2 as YYREEE (reference sequence). This CDR3 comprises 17 residues. CDR3 coding DNA: TGTGCCAGCAGCTTGTCACCCGGGACTAGCGGTCCCTACGAGCAGTACTTC. Translated, it gives CASSLSPGTSGPYEQYF.

The rearrangement uses TRBV6-5 and TRBJ1-2; the D is unclear. The germline V gene encodes CDR1 MNHEY and CDR2 SVGAGI. There are 13 residues in the CDR3. V was clipped by 1 base and J by 7 bases, with 10 bases between them. CDR3 sequence (DNA): TGTGCCAGCAGTTACTTGAGAACGGGTGGCTACACCTTC. As protein: CASSYLRTGGYTF.

Only a few counts were recorded for this clone. The V and J genes are TRBV13 and TRBJ1-1; D is perhaps TRBD1 (6 bases). The CDR3 loop spans 15 amino acids. CDR1 PRHDT and CDR2 FYEKMQ come from the germline V gene (reference sequence). V was shortened by 6 bases and J by 1 base, with 15 bases between the two germline ends. The CDR3, as DNA: TGTGCCAGCAGACGACTCAGGGGCGGGAACACTGAAGCTTTCTTT. This sequence encodes CASRRLRGGNTEAFF.

The chain joins TRBV5-1 to TRBJ2-3; perhaps TRBD2 as D (6 bases). Germline assignment: CDR1 SGHRS and CDR2 YFSETQ. This CDR3 is built from 15 residues. Trimming cost V 0 bases and J 0 bases, with 8 bases left between them. CDR3 region: CASSLELASTDTQYF. The CDR3 region has the DNA TGCGCCAGCAGCTTGGAACTAGCCAGCACAGATACGCAGTATTTT.